This entry lists 32 T cell receptor beta chains sequenced from one sample in a study of blood T cell repertoires in COVID-19. TCRdb's copy holds only in-frame clones and misses some; the assay was immunoSEQ multiplex PCR. The table shows 490,000 or so clones, with 88% occurring only once. Sequencing used PBMCs or T cells enriched from blood (not recorded which). These receptors were taken from a woman aged 60-75 years who had recovered from COVID-19.

J is TRBJ1-5 and V is TRBV18; maybe TRBD1 (6 bases). Trimming took off 3 bases at V and 3 bases at J, with 15 bases between the two ends. Looked up from germline, CDR1 is KGHSH and CDR2 is LQKENI. CDR3 length equals 16 residues. The CDR3 nucleotides are TGTGCCAGCTCACCGGCGGACAGAACCCCCAATCAGCCCCAGCATTTT. This gives the protein CASSPADRTPNQPQHF.

This chain connects TRBV5-1 to TRBJ1-2; 10 nucleotides agree with TRBD1. J was trimmed by 5 bases and V by 0 bases; bases with no gene match: 4. Looked up from germline, CDR1 is SGHRS and CDR2 is YFSETQ. The CDR3 sequence is 15 residues long. The CDR3 loop reads CASSLVDRGFYGYTF. DNA of the CDR3: TGCGCCAGCAGCTTGGTGGACAGGGGGTTTTATGGCTACACCTTC.

CDR3 protein: CASSLTTPGSRTRPTEAFF. In DNA form, the CDR3 reads TGTGCCAGCAGCTTGACTACTCCCGGGAGCCGGACGAGACCGACTGAAGCTTTCTTT. The chain carries TRBV7-6 and TRBJ1-1; no reliable D call. Trimming took 3 bases from V and 5 from J, leaving 28 bases between them. Germline-derived CDR1 and CDR2 are SGHVS and FNYEAQ. This CDR3 contains 19 residues. The full variable domain, in which reference TRBV7-6 and TRBJ1-1 provide the parts outside the CDR3, is GAGVSQSPRYKVTKRGQDVALRCDPISGHVSLYWYRQALGQGPEFLTYFNYEAQQDKSGLPNDRFSAERPEGSISTLTIQRTEQRDSAMYRCASSLTTPGSRTRPTEAFFGQGTRLTVV.

The chain uses TRBV4-1 and TRBJ1-4; weak D call: TRBD1 (5 bases). Germline V gene lookup returns CDR1 MGHRA and CDR2 YSYEKL. V was clipped by 7 bases and J by 7 bases, with 16 bases between them. This CDR3 has 14 amino acids. CDR3 coding DNA: TGCGCCAGCACCCGCGGGGGAATAGGTGAAAAACTGTTTTTT. Translation gives CASTRGGIGEKLFF.

The DNA of the CDR3 is TGCGCCAGCAGGATCCCGGGACAGCCGAACACTGAAGCTTTCTTT. Protein: CASRIPGQPNTEAFF. This sequence joins TRBV5-1 and TRBJ1-1; TRBD1 matches at 7 bases. CDR1 and CDR2 from the germline V gene are SGHRS and YFSETQ. The CDR3 length is 15 residues. The junction had 8 bases not matched to a gene; V was cut back by 5 bases and J by 1 base.

In regard to this clone: Other DNA sequences from this sample encode an identical CDR3 as well. This sequence joins TRBV2 and TRBJ2-2, with D possibly TRBD1 on 5 matching bases. The germline V gene encodes CDR1 SNHLY and CDR2 FYNNEI. The CDR3 is 13 residues long. The V and J ends lost 2 bases and 5 bases respectively, with 6 bases between them. CDR3 amino acids: CASSESGTGELFF. The CDR3, as DNA: TGTGCCAGCAGTGAATCAGGGACCGGGGAGCTGTTTTTT.

The CDR3 DNA reads as TGTGCCACCAGTGATCCAACAAGCGGGGGCGAGACCCAGTACTTC. Translating it yields CATSDPTSGGETQYF. The chain joins TRBV24-1 to TRBJ2-5, with 8 bases matching TRBD2. V lost 3 bases to trimming and J lost 5 bases; unmatched junction nucleotides: 7. Germline CDR1 and CDR2: KGHDR and SFDVKD. The CDR3 totals 15 residues.

The chain carries TRBV28 and TRBJ2-3; unclear D gene. This CDR3 has 18 amino acids. Germline V gives CDR1 MDHEN, CDR2 SYDVKM. Trimming left V 5 bases short and J 2 bases short, with 23 bases between. This chain's CDR3 is CASSQTRVSLTNTDTQYF. CDR3 coding DNA: TGTGCCAGCAGTCAAACCCGGGTCTCGCTAACCAACACAGATACGCAGTATTTT.

This sequence joins TRBV18 and TRBJ2-5; tentative D call: TRBD1 (6 bases). The germline V and J ends were trimmed by 4 bases and 4 bases, with 13 bases remaining between them. Germline CDR1 KGHSH, CDR2 LQKENI. CDR3 length: 14 residues. CDR3: CASSLQGQVETQYF. The CDR3, as DNA: TGTGCCAGCTCACTTCAGGGGCAGGTAGAGACCCAGTACTTC. The full variable domain, in which reference TRBV18 and TRBJ2-5 provide the parts outside the CDR3, is NAGVMQNPRHLVRRRGQEARLRCSPMKGHSHVYWYRQLPEEGLKFMVYLQKENIIDESGMPKERFSAEFPKEGPSILRIQQVVRGDSAAYFCASSLQGQVETQYFGPGTRLLVL.

J is TRBJ2-5 and V is TRBV3-1 (or the pseudogene TRBV3-2), with 8 bases matching TRBD2. The CDR3 runs 18 residues. Trimming cost V 1 base and J 7 bases; bases outside gene matches: 17. Germline values: CDR1 LGHDT, CDR2 YNNKEL (reference sequence). Here the CDR3 DNA reads TGTGCCAGCAGCCAAGCCCGGGAGCGGGGGCCCGATGTGGGGACCCAGTACTTC. The encoded protein is CASSQARERGPDVGTQYF.

This rearrangement joins TRBV2 to TRBJ2-7, with 8 bases that match TRBD2. Per germline, CDR1 SNHLY and CDR2 FYNNEI. CDR3 length: 15 amino acids. V lost 6 bases, J lost 0 bases, and 7 bases stayed unmatched. CDR3 amino acids: CASSLGLALSYEQYF. CDR3 sequence (DNA): TGTGCCAGCAGCCTCGGACTAGCCCTCTCCTACGAGCAGTACTTC.

This chain connects TRBV19 to TRBJ1-1; 8 positions agree with TRBD1. V lost 5 bases, J lost 1 base, and 3 bases stayed unmatched. The germline CDR1 and CDR2 sequences are LNHDA and SQIVND (reference sequence). CDR3 length: 14 residues. The DNA for the CDR3 is TGTGCCAGTAGTGTCGGACAGGGGAACACTGAAGCTTTCTTT. It encodes CASSVGQGNTEAFF. Supplemented by reference TRBV19 and TRBJ1-1, the full variable domain reads DGGITQSPKYLFRKEGQNVTLSCEQNLNHDAMYWYRQDPGQGLRLIYYSQIVNDFQKGDIAEGYSVSREKKESFPLTVTSAQKNPTAFYLCASSVGQGNTEAFFGQGTRLTVV.

This chain links TRBV3-1 (or the pseudogene TRBV3-2) with TRBJ2-2; 9 bases are shared with TRBD1. The germline gives CDR1 LGHDT, CDR2 YNNKEL (reference sequence). The CDR3 extends over 15 amino acids. V trimming: 1 base; J trimming: 5 bases; junction bases outside the gene matches: 2. CDR3 loop: CASSQATGGTGELFF. Written as DNA, the CDR3 is TGTGCCAGCAGCCAAGCGACAGGGGGGACCGGGGAGCTGTTTTTT.

The count of this clone is one. DNA of the CDR3: TGTGCCAGCAGTTTAACAGGGGGGGCTTACGAGCAGTACTTC. The encoded protein is CASSLTGGAYEQYF. V gene TRBV5-5 combines with J gene TRBJ2-7; D is perhaps TRBD1 (8 bases). The CDR3 consists of 14 residues. Germline CDR1 is SGHKS and CDR2 is YYEKEE (reference sequence). V was clipped by 5 bases and J by 4 bases, with 16 bases between them.

This chain links TRBV6-5 with TRBJ1-3; D is unresolved. The V end was cut by 6 bases, the J end by 6 bases, with 18 bases between. Germline loops: CDR1 MNHEY, CDR2 SVGAGI. This CDR3 contains 15 residues. The chain's CDR3 is CASRDSRGWENTIYF. The CDR3, as DNA: TGTGCCAGCAGGGACTCGCGGGGATGGGAAAACACCATATATTTT.

In this sample, this clone turned up a few times. The chain joins TRBV2 to TRBJ1-1; TRBD1 agrees at 8 bases. CDR3 size: 12 residues. Germline assignment: CDR1 SNHLY and CDR2 FYNNEI. The V gene end was trimmed by 9 bases and the J gene end by 6 bases; junction bases not matched to a gene: 6. Here the CDR3 reads CARGTGRPEAFF. The CDR3 DNA follows: TGTGCCAGGGGGACAGGTCGACCTGAAGCTTTCTTT.

The rearrangement joins TRBV7-2 to TRBJ2-1, with 12 bases fitting TRBD2. Germline trimming cut 5 bases from V and 1 base from J; bases unmatched to any gene: 6. The CDR3 has 17 amino acids. Germline V gene data show CDR1 as SGHTA and CDR2 as FQGNSA. This CDR3 reads CASSPITSGGSYNEQFF. CDR3 bases: TGTGCCAGCAGCCCCATTACTAGCGGGGGGTCCTACAATGAGCAGTTCTTC.

This chain connects TRBV11-2 to TRBJ1-6; D may be TRBD1 (5 bases). This CDR3 contains 18 residues. The germline CDR1 and CDR2 sequences are SGHAT and FQNNGV. The V end lost 6 bases, the J end lost 5 bases, and 23 bases lay between the germline ends. The CDR3 DNA sequence: TGTGCCAGCAGGCCGTATTTTAAGGGGCAAAAAGATAATTCACCCCTCCACTTT. It encodes CASRPYFKGQKDNSPLHF.

This CDR3 is CASSPGWGRRNTEAFF. DNA for the CDR3: TGTGCCAGCAGCCCGGGTTGGGGGCGGAGGAACACTGAAGCTTTCTTT. The J gene is TRBJ1-1, the V gene TRBV9; perhaps TRBD1 as D (6 bases). V was shortened by 4 bases and J by 1 base, with 17 bases between the two germline ends. This CDR3 region has 16 residues. Germline loops: CDR1 SGDLS, CDR2 YYNGEE.

The V call is TRBV3-1 (or the pseudogene TRBV3-2), the J call TRBJ2-2, with D perhaps matching TRBD2 (5 bases). This CDR3 has 13 residues. V lost 4 bases to trimming and J lost 8 bases, with 11 bases between them. The germline CDR1 and CDR2 sequences are LGHDT and YNNKEL (reference sequence). The CDR3 DNA is TGTGCCAGCAGCCCCTCCCGGGGTGGGGAGCTGTTTTTT. Its translation is CASSPSRGGELFF.

The chain is built from TRBV7-8 and TRBJ1-4; possible D gene TRBD1, 5 bases. V lost 5 bases, J lost 2 bases, and 9 bases lay in between. The CDR3 has 14 residues. In germline, CDR1 is SGHVS, CDR2 FQNEAQ. CDR3 sequence: CASSRGGTNEKLFF. CDR3 sequence (DNA): TGTGCCAGCAGCCGGGGGGGGACTAATGAAAAACTGTTTTTT.

The rearrangement links TRBV20-1 to TRBJ2-2, with D perhaps matching TRBD1 (6 bases). From germline, CDR1 is DFQATT and CDR2 SNEGSKA (reference sequence). V was clipped by 3 bases and J by 4 bases, with 12 bases between them. This CDR3 region has 14 residues. In DNA, the CDR3 is TGCAGTGCTAGTCACAGGGCGGGCACCGGGGAGCTGTTTTTT. Its protein product is CSASHRAGTGELFF.

The chain employs TRBV2 and TRBJ2-3; 7 positions agree with TRBD2. Germline V gives CDR1 SNHLY, CDR2 FYNNEI. Unmatched junction bases numbered 9, after V lost 3 bases and J lost 6 bases. The CDR3 loop spans 15 amino acids. The CDR3 DNA reads as TGTGCCAGCAGTGAGGGGCGGGGGTACGGGGATACGCAGTATTTT. Residues: CASSEGRGYGDTQYF.

This chain connects TRBV4-1 to TRBJ1-3, with D possibly being TRBD1 (5 bases). The CDR3 runs 18 residues. The V and J ends lost 3 bases and 0 bases respectively, with 18 bases between them. Germline lookup yields CDR1 MGHRA and CDR2 YSYEKL. Here the CDR3 reads CASSQNEVQAHSGNTIYF. Written as DNA, the CDR3 is TGCGCCAGCAGCCAGAATGAGGTACAGGCTCACTCTGGAAACACCATATATTTT.

The V and J genes are TRBV5-1 and TRBJ1-2; D may be TRBD1 (6 bases). V was cut by 0 bases and J by 8 bases, with 14 bases left in between. There are 14 residues in the CDR3. Germline CDR1 is SGHRS and CDR2 is YFSETQ. The CDR3 bases are TGCGCCAGCAGCTTGGATGGGGGGGCGGAGGGCTACACCTTC. As protein: CASSLDGGAEGYTF.

The V call is TRBV4-1, the J call TRBJ1-6; 11 bases are a match to TRBD1. Germline V gene lookup returns CDR1 MGHRA and CDR2 YSYEKL. The V segment lost 3 bases and the J segment 10 bases; nucleotides outside the gene matches: 8. This CDR3 comprises 16 residues. Here the CDR3 DNA reads TGCGCCAGCAGCCACGAATTGGACAGGGGGCTGTCACCCCTCCACTTT. It encodes CASSHELDRGLSPLHF.

V and J are TRBV10-2 and TRBJ1-6; D gene unclear. Deletions cut 6 bases from V and 0 bases from J, with 15 bases between. The V gene's germline CDR1 is WSHSY and CDR2 SAAADI. This CDR3 is 17 amino acids long. The CDR3 DNA reads TGCGCCAGCAGGCCAGACATGCTCAGCTCCTATAATTCACCCCTCCACTTT. Its protein product is CASRPDMLSSYNSPLHF.

This clone has a single count. This chain joins TRBV5-1 and TRBJ2-1; TRBD2 might be the D (6 bases). The CDR3 is made up of 15 amino acids. V lost 4 bases, J lost 2 bases, and 13 bases lay in between. Germline V gives CDR1 SGHRS, CDR2 YFSETQ. The CDR3 DNA follows: TGCGCCAGCAGCCTTTTAGGACTACCCTACAATGAGCAGTTCTTC. It translates to CASSLLGLPYNEQFF.

The gene calls are TRBV10-2 and TRBJ1-1, with D maybe TRBD1 (5 bases). The CDR3 has 14 residues. V lost 6 bases, J lost 1 base, and 12 bases lay in between. Looked up from germline, CDR1 is WSHSY and CDR2 is SAAADI. CDR3 region: CASSYTRENTEAFF. Written as DNA, the CDR3 is TGCGCCAGCAGCTATACCAGGGAGAACACTGAAGCTTTCTTT.

V usage is TRBV14 and J usage is TRBJ1-1; 9 bases are shared with TRBD1. V lost 6 bases to trimming and J lost 4 bases; unmatched junction nucleotides: 12. This CDR3 comprises 16 residues. Germline CDR1 reads SGHDN; CDR2 reads FVKESK. The CDR3 is CASRLSGQGLITEAFF. In DNA form, the CDR3 reads TGTGCCAGCAGACTTTCGGGACAGGGTTTAATCACTGAAGCTTTCTTT.

The genes are TRBV18 and TRBJ2-1; 11 bases map to TRBD1. Germline CDR1 KGHSH, CDR2 LQKENI. The V and J ends lost 4 bases and 9 bases, in that order; junction bases with no gene match: 5. This CDR3 has 14 amino acids. The CDR3 DNA reads as TGTGCCAGCTCACGGGACAGGGGGGAAGGTGAGCAGTTCTTC. It codes for CASSRDRGEGEQFF.

The V and J genes are TRBV20-1 and TRBJ1-3; D call uncertain. This CDR3 is built from 11 residues. Germline V CDR1 and CDR2: DFQATT, SNEGSKA (reference sequence). Trimming removed 5 bases from V and 7 bases from J, with 9 bases in between. The CDR3 region has the DNA TGCAGTGCTGCCCGGCGGAACACCATATATTTT. This sequence encodes CSAARRNTIYF.